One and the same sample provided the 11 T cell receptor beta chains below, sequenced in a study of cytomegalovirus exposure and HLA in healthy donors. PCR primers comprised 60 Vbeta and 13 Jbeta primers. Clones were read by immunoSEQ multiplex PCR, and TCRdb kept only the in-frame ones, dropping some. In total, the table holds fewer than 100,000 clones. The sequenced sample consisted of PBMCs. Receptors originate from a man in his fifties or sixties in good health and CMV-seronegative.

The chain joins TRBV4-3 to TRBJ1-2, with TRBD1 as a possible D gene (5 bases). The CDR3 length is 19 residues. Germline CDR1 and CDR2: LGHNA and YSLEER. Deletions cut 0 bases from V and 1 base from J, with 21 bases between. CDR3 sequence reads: CASSQDRGGWGGSNYGYTF. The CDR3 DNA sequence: TGCGCCAGCAGCCAAGATCGGGGGGGTTGGGGCGGCAGTAACTATGGCTACACCTTC.

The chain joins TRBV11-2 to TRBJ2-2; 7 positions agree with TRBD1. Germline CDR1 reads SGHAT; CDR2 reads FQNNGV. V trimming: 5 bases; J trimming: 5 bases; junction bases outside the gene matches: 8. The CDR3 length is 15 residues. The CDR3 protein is CASSTQGRRTGELFF. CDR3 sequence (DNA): TGTGCCAGCAGCACACAGGGGCGACGAACCGGGGAGCTGTTTTTT.

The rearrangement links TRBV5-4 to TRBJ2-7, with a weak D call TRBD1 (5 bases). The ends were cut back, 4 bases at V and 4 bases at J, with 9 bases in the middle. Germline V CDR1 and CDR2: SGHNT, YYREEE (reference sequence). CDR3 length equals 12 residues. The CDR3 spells CASSTDSYEQYF. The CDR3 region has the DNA TGTGCCAGCAGCACCGACAGTTACGAGCAGTACTTC. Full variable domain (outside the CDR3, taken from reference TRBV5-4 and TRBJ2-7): ETGVTQSPTHLIKTRGQQVTLRCSSQSGHNTVSWYQQALGQGPQFIFQYYREEENGRGNFPPRFSGLQFPNYSSELNVNALELDDSALYLCASSTDSYEQYFGPGTRLTVT.

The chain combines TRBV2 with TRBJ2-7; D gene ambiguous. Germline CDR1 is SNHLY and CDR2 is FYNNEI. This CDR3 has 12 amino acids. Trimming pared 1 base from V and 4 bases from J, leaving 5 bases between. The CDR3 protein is CASSEVGYEQYF. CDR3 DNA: TGTGCCAGCAGTGAAGTCGGGTACGAGCAGTACTTC.

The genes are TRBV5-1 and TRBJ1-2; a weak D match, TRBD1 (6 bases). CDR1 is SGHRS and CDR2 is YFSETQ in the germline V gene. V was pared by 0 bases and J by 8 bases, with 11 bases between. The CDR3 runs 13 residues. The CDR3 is CASSLDREIGYTF. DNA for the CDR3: TGCGCCAGCAGCTTGGACAGGGAAATCGGCTACACCTTC.

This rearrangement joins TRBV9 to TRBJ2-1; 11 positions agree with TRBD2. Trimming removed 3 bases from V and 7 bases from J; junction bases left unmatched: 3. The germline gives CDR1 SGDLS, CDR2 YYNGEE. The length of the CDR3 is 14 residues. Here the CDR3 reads CASSEGLAANEQFF. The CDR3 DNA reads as TGTGCCAGCAGCGAGGGACTAGCGGCGAATGAGCAGTTCTTC.

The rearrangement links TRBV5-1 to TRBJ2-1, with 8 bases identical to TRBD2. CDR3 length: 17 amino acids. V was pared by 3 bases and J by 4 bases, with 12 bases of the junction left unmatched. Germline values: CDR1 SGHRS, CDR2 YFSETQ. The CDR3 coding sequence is TGCGCCAGCAGCTGGACCCCAGGTGGCGGGGGGTACAATGAGCAGTTCTTC. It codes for CASSWTPGGGGYNEQFF.

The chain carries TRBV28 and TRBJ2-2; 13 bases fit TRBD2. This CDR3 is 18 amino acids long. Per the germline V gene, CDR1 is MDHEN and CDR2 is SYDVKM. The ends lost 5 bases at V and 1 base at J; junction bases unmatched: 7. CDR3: CASSLERLAGGNTGELFF. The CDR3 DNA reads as TGTGCCAGCAGTCTCGAACGACTAGCGGGGGGGAACACCGGGGAGCTGTTTTTT.

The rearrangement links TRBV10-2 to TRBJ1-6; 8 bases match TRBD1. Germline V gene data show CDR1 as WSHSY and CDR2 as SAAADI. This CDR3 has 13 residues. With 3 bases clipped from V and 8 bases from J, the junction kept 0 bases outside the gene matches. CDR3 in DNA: TGCGCCAGCAGTGAACAGGGGGATTCACCCCTCCACTTT. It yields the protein CASSEQGDSPLHF.

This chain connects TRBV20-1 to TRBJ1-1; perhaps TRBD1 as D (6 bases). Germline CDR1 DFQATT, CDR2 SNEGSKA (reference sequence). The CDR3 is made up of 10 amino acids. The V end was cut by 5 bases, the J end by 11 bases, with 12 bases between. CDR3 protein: CSASDRLAFF. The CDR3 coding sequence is TGCAGTGCTTCCGACAGGCTGGCTTTCTTT.

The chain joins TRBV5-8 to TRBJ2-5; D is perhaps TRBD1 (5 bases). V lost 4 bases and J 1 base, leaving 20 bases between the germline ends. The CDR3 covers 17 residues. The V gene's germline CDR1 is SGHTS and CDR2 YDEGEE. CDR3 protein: CASSPIRRATFQETQYF. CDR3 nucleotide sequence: TGTGCCAGCAGCCCCATCCGCAGGGCCACCTTCCAAGAGACCCAGTACTTC.